A single sample is the source of the 10 T cell receptor beta chains below, sequenced in a study of blood T cell repertoires in COVID-19. This table comes from immunoSEQ multiplex PCR, and its TCRdb copy is limited to in-frame clones, with some not included. The sample consists of some 300,000 clones, roughly nine tenths of them appearing once. Sample: PBMCs or T cells enriched from blood (not recorded which). All receptors come from a woman under 40 who had been exposed to COVID-19.

The V and J genes are TRBV5-4 and TRBJ1-2; 12 bases line up with TRBD1. The V segment lost 2 bases and the J segment 8 bases; nucleotides outside the gene matches: 4. The CDR3 has 14 amino acids. CDR1 is SGHNT and CDR2 is YYREEE in the germline V gene (reference sequence). The DNA for the CDR3 is TGTGCCAGCAGCTTTGCCGGGACAGGGGGCGGCTACACCTTC. It yields the protein CASSFAGTGGGYTF.

J is TRBJ1-2 and V is TRBV10-3; D gene uncertain. V was shortened by 2 bases and J by 8 bases, with 12 bases between the two germline ends. The CDR3 sequence is 13 residues long. Looked up from germline, CDR1 is ENHRY and CDR2 is SYGVKD. CDR3 sequence reads: CAISERGYRGYTF. CDR3 sequence (DNA): TGTGCCATCAGTGAGCGAGGTTACCGAGGCTACACCTTC.

This clone was observed a single time. V usage is TRBV12-3 or TRBV12-4 and J usage is TRBJ1-1; D not resolved. CDR3 length: 13 residues. The V end was cut by 3 bases, the J end by 2 bases, with 7 bases between. CDR3 amino acids: CASSLRLNTEAFF. DNA of the CDR3: TGTGCCAGCAGTTTGAGGTTAAACACTGAAGCTTTCTTT.

This clone appeared a few times. The V and J genes are TRBV6-2 or TRBV6-3 and TRBJ2-3; 8 positions agree with TRBD1. The ends lost 3 bases at V and 1 base at J; junction bases unmatched: 6. The CDR3 loop spans 16 amino acids. Germline V gene sequence: CDR1 MNHEY, CDR2 SVGEGT. The CDR3 spells CASSYGETGGTDTQYF. DNA of the CDR3: TGTGCCAGCAGTTATGGGGAGACAGGGGGCACAGATACGCAGTATTTT.

This chain links TRBV6-1 with TRBJ2-7, with a possible D match to TRBD1 (7 bases). CDR3 size: 17 residues. Looked up from germline, CDR1 is MNHNS and CDR2 is SASEGT. V gave up 4 bases and J gave up 0 bases, with 19 bases separating them. The CDR3 DNA reads TGTGCCAGCAGTGGACAGGGCGGGGAAGGTAGCTCCTACGAGCAGTACTTC. This encodes CASSGQGGEGSSYEQYF.

This clone was seen a single time. V gene TRBV4-3 combines with J gene TRBJ1-2; TRBD1 might be the D (5 bases). The V end was cut by 2 bases, the J end by 8 bases, with 18 bases between. The CDR3 extends over 15 amino acids. Germline V gives CDR1 LGHNA, CDR2 YSLEER. The CDR3 protein is CASSQWMGGSIGYTF. The CDR3 DNA reads TGCGCCAGCAGCCAATGGATGGGGGGTTCGATCGGCTACACCTTC.

The chain combines TRBV10-3 with TRBJ2-6; perhaps TRBD1 as D (6 bases). V lost 9 bases and J 4 bases, leaving 19 bases between the germline ends. The CDR3 has 16 residues. The germline V gene encodes CDR1 ENHRY and CDR2 SYGVKD. DNA of the CDR3: TGTGCCATAACCACAGGGTCCCGGCTGGGGGCCAACGTCCTGACTTTC. It translates to CAITTGSRLGANVLTF.

This rearrangement joins TRBV6-1 to TRBJ1-2; D is unclear. Germline V gene data show CDR1 as MNHNS and CDR2 as SASEGT. This CDR3 region has 13 residues. V was pared by 1 base and J by 3 bases, with 6 bases between. CDR3 protein: CASSEDTHYGYTF. The DNA for the CDR3 is TGTGCCAGCAGTGAAGACACCCACTATGGCTACACCTTC.

The rearrangement joins TRBV20-1 to TRBJ1-6; D not certain. Germline V CDR1 and CDR2: DFQATT, SNEGSKA (reference sequence). The CDR3 consists of 14 residues. V was shortened by 3 bases and J by 5 bases, with 11 bases between the two germline ends. The CDR3 DNA sequence: TGCAGTGCTAGTCCCCCGACACATAATTCACCCCTCCACTTT. Protein product: CSASPPTHNSPLHF.

This clone has just one count. V is TRBV4-3 and J is TRBJ2-3; a possible D gene is TRBD2 (6 bases). The germline V gene has CDR1 LGHNA and CDR2 YSLEER. The CDR3 runs 14 residues. With 4 bases removed from V and 6 bases from J, the gap between germline ends came to 14 bases. In DNA form, the CDR3 reads TGCGCCAGCAGCCCCGGGTCTAGCGATGATACGCAGTATTTT. Protein product: CASSPGSSDDTQYF.